Listed here is a single T cell receptor beta chain. Its antigen is unidentified. Time point defined: week 23, last vaccination. Doses consisted of 300 ug of mutant IDH1 20-mer peptide each, paired with topical imiquimod. Assay: immunoSEQ multiplex PCR; the TCRdb copy retains only in-frame clones and omits some. In the table there are about 44,000 clones, around 93% of which are singletons. The sample is drawn from a study of a mutant IDH1 vaccine in newly diagnosed glioma. Background on the study: Vaccines were first given 4-6 weeks after radiotherapy alone, or with temozolomide cycles. Treatment recipients were about 62% male and about 40% female, and their mean age was roughly 40 years. Earlier therapy was either radiotherapy, temozolomide, or both, and most got both.

Study-wide findings and caveats: Among all patients, vaccine-induced immune responses occurred in roughly 95%.

Trimming at V came to 1 base and at J to 3 bases, leaving 6 bases not matched to a gene. The V gene's germline CDR1 is SQVTM and CDR2 ANQGSEA. The CDR3 extends over 14 amino acids. The rearrangement joins TRBV29-1 to TRBJ2-7; 7 bases map to TRBD1. This clonotype originated in a man in his fifties with glioma. Sequenced material: PBMCs, taken from a glioma patient whose treatment included an IDH1 peptide vaccine. The CDR3 DNA sequence: TGCAGCGTTGAAGTAGGGACAGAAGACTACGAGCAGTACTTC. Protein product: CSVEVGTEDYEQYF.